This note documents a single T cell receptor (beta chain) sequence. The source of the sample is a study of chemoradiotherapy in HPV16-positive cancers. The CDR3 is made up of 12 amino acids. The germline gives CDR1 MNHEY, CDR2 SVGAGI. Trimming left V 0 bases short and J 8 bases short, with 6 bases between. TCRdb's copy holds only in-frame clones and misses some; the assay was immunoSEQ multiplex PCR. The table records 12,000 or so clones, roughly 78% of them present only once. This specimen was collected from a patient who underwent chemoradiotherapy. The clonotype originates from a human donor with HPV-associated anogenital cancer. This rearrangement joins TRBV6-5 to TRBJ2-3; D remains ambiguous. As DNA, the CDR3 is TGTGCCAGCAGTTACTCGGGCGGTACGCAGTATTTT. Residues: CASSYSGGTQYF.